Listed here are 26 T cell receptor beta chains from one sample, sequenced in a study of CD4 T cells in relation to SARS-CoV-2 and coronaviruses. These receptors lack a known antigen. Unexposed donor CD4+ T cells date from about 2010-2018, before the COVID-19 pandemic. After approximately 10 days of culture, CD4+ T cells were isolated. Profiled with immunoSEQ multiplex PCR; TCRdb holds only in-frame clones, not every one. The sample yields approximately 25,000 clones, about 73% seen once. What was sequenced was CD4+ T cells from PBMCs, cultured in vitro. The origin of the receptors is a human donor in good health.

The chain has TRBV14 and TRBJ2-5; TRBD2 agrees at 11 bases. This CDR3 region has 15 residues. The germline V gene has CDR1 SGHDN and CDR2 FVKESK. V lost 1 base, J lost 5 bases, and 3 bases stayed unmatched. CDR3 sequence (DNA): TGTGCCAGCAGCCAAGGACTAGCGGGAACGGAGACCCAGTACTTC. This sequence encodes CASSQGLAGTETQYF.

The chain joins TRBV25-1 to TRBJ2-1, with D maybe TRBD2 (7 bases). Germline values: CDR1 MGHDK, CDR2 SYGVNS. The V end was cut by 4 bases, the J end by 10 bases, with 17 bases between. CDR3 length: 14 residues. In nucleotides, the CDR3 is TGTGCCAGCAGTGGGACAGAAGAGGGAGGGGAGCAGTTCTTC. The encoded protein is CASSGTEEGGEQFF.

This clone appeared a single time. The gene calls are TRBV5-1 and TRBJ2-5, with TRBD2 as a possible D gene (5 bases). The CDR3 covers 13 residues. V shed 7 bases and J shed 4 bases, with 14 bases lying between them. Germline values: CDR1 SGHRS, CDR2 YFSETQ. In DNA form, the CDR3 reads TGCGCCAGCGCTCAAACTAGGGCAGAGACCCAGTACTTC. Translating it yields CASAQTRAETQYF. The full variable domain, its missing parts supplied by reference TRBV5-1 and TRBJ2-5, is KAGVTQTPRYLIKTRGQQVTLSCSPISGHRSVSWYQQTPGQGLQFLFEYFSETQRNKGNFPGRFSGRQFSNSRSEMNVSTLELGDSALYLCASAQTRAETQYFGPGTRLLVL.

This sequence joins TRBV6-6 and TRBJ1-3; the D is unclear. In germline, CDR1 is MNHNY, CDR2 SVGAGI (reference sequence). The CDR3 extends over 14 amino acids. Between the trimmed V and J ends, which lost 2 bases and 4 bases, there was a span of 9 bases. The CDR3 nucleotides read TGTGCCAGCAGTTACGGGCAGGCGGGAAACACCATATATTTT. Encoded protein: CASSYGQAGNTIYF.

The V gene is TRBV3-1 (or the pseudogene TRBV3-2), the J gene TRBJ2-1, with D uncertain. The CDR3 runs 15 residues. The germline V gene has CDR1 LGHDT and CDR2 YNNKEL (reference sequence). Deletions cut 1 base from V and 2 bases from J, with 9 bases between. CDR3 nucleotides: TGTGCCAGCAGCCAAGGGGCGAAGCCCTACAATGAGCAGTTCTTC. The encoded protein is CASSQGAKPYNEQFF.

This chain joins TRBV10-1 and TRBJ1-2; D gene unclear. Germline CDR1 WNHNN, CDR2 SYGVQD (reference sequence). V lost 2 bases to trimming and J lost 6 bases, with 13 bases between them. CDR3 length: 14 residues. Here the CDR3 DNA reads TGCGCCAGCAGTGAGCGGGCGGAGTCGCATGGCTACACCTTC. This translates into CASSERAESHGYTF.

The CDR3 DNA is TGTGCCAGCATCAAACCCGGGGCGGCGCAGTATTTT. This gives the protein CASIKPGAAQYF. The J gene is TRBJ2-3, the V gene TRBV6-5; either TRBD1 or TRBD2 may supply D (5 bases each). CDR1 and CDR2 from the germline V gene are MNHEY and SVGAGI. Trimming took 7 bases from V and 10 from J, leaving 15 bases between them. The length of the CDR3 is 12 residues.

The chain carries TRBV19 and TRBJ1-2; D unclear. Trimming took off 1 base at V and 4 bases at J, with 13 bases between the two ends. From germline, CDR1 is LNHDA and CDR2 SQIVND (reference sequence). CDR3 length: 15 residues. The CDR3 spells CASSIAAGTAYGYTF. The CDR3 nucleotides are TGTGCCAGTAGTATAGCGGCAGGTACGGCCTATGGCTACACCTTC.

This clone was counted only a few times. V usage is TRBV20-1 and J usage is TRBJ2-7, with 12 positions matching TRBD1. There are 14 residues in the CDR3. CDR1 and CDR2 from the germline V gene are DFQATT and SNEGSKA (reference sequence). V lost 3 bases and J lost 4; bases outside the gene matches: 4. CDR3 in amino acids: CSASQGQGAYEQYF. CDR3 nucleotide sequence: TGCAGTGCTAGTCAGGGACAGGGGGCTTACGAGCAGTACTTC.

The table lists this clone with a few counts. The CDR3 DNA reads as TGTGCCAGCAGCGCCCGGGACAGGGGGCATAGGACCGGGGAGCTGTTTTTT. It translates to CASSARDRGHRTGELFF. The gene calls are TRBV2 and TRBJ2-2; 12 positions match TRBD1. The V and J ends lost 6 bases and 5 bases, in that order; junction bases with no gene match: 10. This CDR3 is built from 17 residues. Germline CDR1 SNHLY, CDR2 FYNNEI.

The chain recombines TRBV27 with TRBJ1-1; D unclear. This CDR3 has 13 residues. V was cut by 5 bases and J by 1 base, with 8 bases left in between. Germline V gives CDR1 MNHEY, CDR2 SMNVEV (reference sequence). CDR3 sequence reads: CASSRQRNTEAFF. For the CDR3, the DNA is TGTGCCAGCAGTAGGCAGCGGAACACTGAAGCTTTCTTT.

This chain joins TRBV10-2 and TRBJ2-2, with TRBD1 as a possible D gene (6 bases). Germline lookup yields CDR1 WSHSY and CDR2 SAAADI. This CDR3 comprises 16 residues. Deletions cut 2 bases from V and 5 bases from J, with 15 bases between. DNA for the CDR3: TGCGCCAGCAGTGAGGACTACCCAACAGGGACCGGGGAGCTGTTTTTT. The encoded protein is CASSEDYPTGTGELFF.

The rearrangement joins TRBV7-7 to TRBJ2-3, with a weak D call TRBD2 (6 bases). Germline-derived CDR1 and CDR2 are SSHAT and FNYEAQ (reference sequence). The CDR3 covers 15 residues. The germline V and J ends were trimmed by 1 base and 4 bases, with 12 bases remaining between them. CDR3 nucleotides: TGTGCCAGCAGCTTAGTTTCGGGAGCCCCAGATACGCAGTATTTT. Its protein product is CASSLVSGAPDTQYF.

The rearrangement uses TRBV5-1 and TRBJ2-2; 14 nucleotides line up with TRBD2. The CDR3 is made up of 18 amino acids. The V gene's germline CDR1 is SGHRS and CDR2 YFSETQ. V lost 1 base to trimming and J lost 2 bases; unmatched junction nucleotides: 4. The CDR3 DNA sequence: TGCGCCAGCAGCTTGAGGACTAGCGGGAGGCCTAACACCGGGGAGCTGTTTTTT. It translates to CASSLRTSGRPNTGELFF. Looking up the rest from reference TRBV5-1 and TRBJ2-2 gives the full variable domain: KAGVTQTPRYLIKTRGQQVTLSCSPISGHRSVSWYQQTPGQGLQFLFEYFSETQRNKGNFPGRFSGRQFSNSRSEMNVSTLELGDSALYLCASSLRTSGRPNTGELFFGEGSRLTVL.

This sequence joins TRBV19 and TRBJ1-5; a possible D gene is TRBD1 (5 bases). The CDR3 covers 14 residues. V was cut by 0 bases and J by 7 bases, with 10 bases left in between. CDR1 LNHDA and CDR2 SQIVND come from the germline V gene (reference sequence). The CDR3 DNA reads as TGTGCCAGTAGTATAGATCATGGGGGACAGCCCCAGCATTTT. Its translation is CASSIDHGGQPQHF.

Points on this clone: An end of the junction does not agree with germline; a read error may underlie this. The V gene is TRBV5-1, the J gene TRBJ2-1; D unresolved. CDR1 SGHRS and CDR2 YFSETQ come from the germline V gene. The CDR3 totals 14 residues. The CDR3 bases are TGCGCCAGCGGCTTGGCGCACTCCTACAATGAGCAGTTCTTC. Translation gives CASGLAHSYNEQFF.

This sequence joins TRBV10-3 and TRBJ2-1; the D is unclear. Germline values: CDR1 ENHRY, CDR2 SYGVKD. Trimming removed 8 bases at V and 0 bases at J, with 8 bases between. The CDR3 loop spans 13 amino acids. CDR3 DNA sequence: TGTGCCATCCGTAATTTCTCCTACAATGAGCAGTTCTTC. Protein sequence: CAIRNFSYNEQFF.

V and J are TRBV9 and TRBJ1-5; D not certain. V lost 0 bases and J lost 3, with 4 bases in between. Germline values: CDR1 SGDLS, CDR2 YYNGEE. CDR3 size: 13 residues. As DNA, the CDR3 is TGTGCCAGCAGCGTAGCCGACAATCAGCCCCAGCATTTT. This translates into CASSVADNQPQHF.

The chain combines TRBV3-1 (or the pseudogene TRBV3-2) with TRBJ1-2, with TRBD1 matching 8 bases. Germline assignment: CDR1 LGHDT and CDR2 YNNKEL (reference sequence). The CDR3 is 15 residues long. The trim removed 3 bases at V and 1 base at J, leaving 4 bases unmatched. The CDR3 is CASSQTGQGNYGYTF. The CDR3, as DNA: TGTGCCAGCAGCCAGACCGGACAGGGTAACTATGGCTACACCTTC.

This chain links TRBV14 with TRBJ2-1, with 10 bases lining up with TRBD2. The CDR3 is made up of 17 amino acids. J lost 1 base, V lost 4 bases, and 7 bases had no gene match. Looked up from germline, CDR1 is SGHDN and CDR2 is FVKESK. The CDR3 region has the DNA TGTGCCAGCAGCCGACACCTACTAGCGGGGTCCTACAATGAGCAGTTCTTC. Its translation: CASSRHLLAGSYNEQFF.

V is TRBV7-9 and J is TRBJ2-1, with D uncertain. Germline lookup yields CDR1 SEHNR and CDR2 FQNEAQ (reference sequence). The CDR3 has 17 amino acids. V lost 2 bases to trimming and J lost 4 bases, with 18 bases between them. The CDR3 bases are TGTGCCAGCAGCTTACCAAGTTTCCAACGGCCATACAATGAGCAGTTCTTC. As protein: CASSLPSFQRPYNEQFF.

This chain connects TRBV4-1 to TRBJ1-1; D gene unclear. Germline CDR1 MGHRA, CDR2 YSYEKL. The CDR3 loop spans 15 amino acids. V lost 0 bases and J lost 2, with 10 bases in between. The CDR3 here is CASSQDLWGNTEAFF. CDR3 nucleotide sequence: TGCGCCAGCAGCCAAGATCTGTGGGGTAACACTGAAGCTTTCTTT.

This clone was counted a few times. The V gene is TRBV6-2 or TRBV6-3, the J gene TRBJ2-4; 14 nucleotides agree with TRBD2. The V gene's germline CDR1 is MNHEY and CDR2 SVGEGT. This CDR3 has 16 residues. V was pared by 6 bases and J by 12 bases, with 13 bases of the junction left unmatched. The CDR3 loop is CASSQHPGLAGVSQYF. Written as DNA, the CDR3 is TGTGCCAGCAGCCAACACCCGGGACTAGCGGGAGTTAGTCAGTACTTC.

The chain carries TRBV6-6 and TRBJ2-1, with D perhaps given as TRBD1 or TRBD2 (5 bases each). Germline CDR1 is MNHNY and CDR2 is SVGAGI (reference sequence). Deletions cut 4 bases from V and 8 bases from J, with 15 bases between. The CDR3 is 14 amino acids. DNA for the CDR3: TGTGCCAGCAGTTCCCCAGGCCTGGGGGATGAGCAGTTCTTC. As protein: CASSSPGLGDEQFF.

The gene calls are TRBV11-3 and TRBJ2-2; D not resolved. This CDR3 contains 13 residues. The germline V gene encodes CDR1 SGHNT and CDR2 YENEEA. Trimming took off 5 bases at V and 1 base at J, with 5 bases between the two ends. In DNA form, the CDR3 reads TGTGCCAGCAGCCGGGTGAACACCGGGGAGCTGTTTTTT. Amino acids: CASSRVNTGELFF.

This chain connects TRBV7-8 to TRBJ1-5; no firm D call. V was trimmed by 4 bases and J by 5 bases, leaving 24 bases between them. This CDR3 spans 18 amino acids. Germline V gene lookup returns CDR1 SGHVS and CDR2 FQNEAQ. CDR3 protein: CASSSKGVRESSHQPQHF. CDR3 DNA sequence: TGTGCCAGCAGCTCTAAAGGTGTGCGCGAGTCGTCCCATCAGCCCCAGCATTTT.